Each of the 17 T cell receptor beta chains below was sequenced from the same sample in a study of identical twins. MiXCR, run by TCRdb on the 5' RACE reads, gives a single entry per CDR3 protein. The sample holds nearly 900,000 distinct CDR3 sequences, around 12% seen once. These data are also associated with another study on yellow fever vaccine responses in identical twins.

The specimen was PBMCs. All receptors derive from a woman under 30 in good health.

This clonotype was seen at least ten times. The chain links TRBV5-5 to TRBJ1-5, with D unclear. The CDR3 sequence is 15 residues long. The ends were cut back, 1 base at V and 3 bases at J, with 11 bases in the middle. Germline CDR1 and CDR2: SGHKS and YYEKEE (reference sequence). The CDR3 region is CASSLYEQYNQPQHF. DNA for the CDR3: TGTGCCAGCAGCTTGTACGAACAGTACAATCAGCCCCAGCATTTT.

This clonotype was observed a few times. V and J are TRBV7-2 and TRBJ2-1, with 8 positions matching TRBD2. This CDR3 has 13 amino acids. Per the germline V gene, CDR1 is SGHTA and CDR2 is FQGNSA. Unmatched junction bases numbered 5, after V lost 5 bases and J lost 8 bases. CDR3 sequence reads: CASSRGGIYEQFF. In nucleotides, the CDR3 is TGTGCCAGCAGCCGGGGGGGCATTTATGAGCAGTTCTTC.

The V call is TRBV4-1, the J call TRBJ2-1, with a possible D match to TRBD2 (5 bases). The V gene's germline CDR1 is MGHRA and CDR2 YSYEKL. Trimming left V 1 base short and J 5 bases short, with 9 bases between. CDR3 length: 14 amino acids. The DNA for the CDR3 is TGCGCCAGCAGCCAAGTCGGGGAGAACAATGAGCAGTTCTTC. As protein: CASSQVGENNEQFF.

The chain carries TRBV18 and TRBJ2-1, with unresolved D. This CDR3 has 14 amino acids. V lost 1 base, J lost 8 bases, and 12 bases lay in between. Germline V gene data show CDR1 as KGHSH and CDR2 as LQKENI. The CDR3 bases are TGTGCCAGCTCACCACTAGCTATCGGCGATGAGCAGTTCTTC. The encoded protein is CASSPLAIGDEQFF.

This rearrangement joins TRBV7-8 to TRBJ2-1; perhaps TRBD1 as D (6 bases). V lost 1 base, J lost 7 bases, and 11 bases lay in between. Germline V lookup: CDR1 SGHVS, CDR2 FQNEAQ. The CDR3 sequence is 14 residues long. Here the CDR3 reads CASSLGTAPNEQFF. The DNA for the CDR3 is TGTGCCAGCAGCTTAGGGACAGCGCCTAATGAGCAGTTCTTC.

V is TRBV10-1 and J is TRBJ2-3; TRBD2 matches at 8 bases. The CDR3 extends over 15 amino acids. V trimming: 6 bases; J trimming: 6 bases; junction bases outside the gene matches: 11. CDR1 is WNHNN, CDR2 SYGVQD, per germline (reference sequence). The CDR3 region is CASRTLAAHVDTQYF. The DNA of the CDR3 is TGCGCCAGCAGGACACTAGCGGCCCACGTGGATACGCAGTATTTT.

A few counts support this clonotype. The chain carries TRBV29-1 and TRBJ1-6, with TRBD1 matching over 9 bases. V lost 4 bases to trimming and J lost 7 bases; unmatched junction nucleotides: 8. Germline V gene lookup returns CDR1 SQVTM and CDR2 ANQGSEA. The CDR3 loop spans 15 amino acids. CDR3 sequence (DNA): TGCAGCGTTGTAAGCCGGGACAGGGAAAATTCACCCCTCCACTTT. It translates to CSVVSRDRENSPLHF.

This rearrangement joins TRBV18 to TRBJ2-5, with D hard to call. Trimming removed 1 base from V and 1 base from J, with 4 bases in between. Germline V CDR1 and CDR2: KGHSH, LQKENI. The CDR3 covers 13 residues. CDR3: CASSPLLQETQYF. In nucleotides, the CDR3 is TGTGCCAGCTCACCACTTCTCCAAGAGACCCAGTACTTC.

The chain is built from TRBV5-8 and TRBJ2-6; D perhaps matches TRBD2 (5 bases). V was cut by 4 bases and J by 0 bases, with 8 bases left in between. The CDR3 length is 15 residues. Per germline, CDR1 SGHTS and CDR2 YDEGEE. Here the CDR3 reads CASSTTSSGANVLTF. The CDR3 region has the DNA TGTGCCAGCAGCACCACTAGCTCTGGGGCCAACGTCCTGACTTTC.

Here the CDR3 DNA reads TGTGCCAGCTGCCATGGGGGACTAGCGGGATTCTACGAGCAGTACTTC. Encoded protein: CASCHGGLAGFYEQYF. The J gene is TRBJ2-7, the V gene TRBV12-3 or TRBV12-4; TRBD2 matches at 13 bases. The CDR3 has 16 residues. Trimming took 8 bases from V and 3 from J; bases not matched to a gene: 10.

Ten or more counts support this clonotype. This chain connects TRBV6-5 to TRBJ2-7; D remains unclear. The length of the CDR3 is 12 residues. The ends were cut back, 4 bases at V and 7 bases at J, with 11 bases in the middle. The germline CDR1 and CDR2 sequences are MNHEY and SVGAGI. The DNA for the CDR3 is TGTGCCAGCAGTTCGGCCAATGGGGAGCAGTACGTC. Residues: CASSSANGEQYV.

This clonotype was counted only a few times. The gene calls are TRBV2 and TRBJ2-3; a weak D match, TRBD2 (5 bases). With 7 bases removed from V and 0 bases from J, the gap between germline ends came to 11 bases. The CDR3 totals 14 residues. The germline CDR1 and CDR2 sequences are SNHLY and FYNNEI. The CDR3 sequence: CASTRGASTDTQYF. CDR3 sequence (DNA): TGTGCCAGCACCCGGGGTGCGAGCACAGATACGCAGTATTTT.

The gene calls are TRBV7-6 and TRBJ2-2, with D possibly TRBD1 on 7 matching bases. Germline loops: CDR1 SGHVS, CDR2 FNYEAQ. V was cut by 2 bases and J by 0 bases, with 16 bases left in between. This CDR3 region has 18 residues. This CDR3 reads CASSLRQGGASNTGELFF. The CDR3 coding sequence is TGTGCCAGCAGCTTACGTCAGGGGGGTGCCTCGAACACCGGGGAGCTGTTTTTT. Using reference TRBV7-6 and TRBJ2-2 for the parts outside the CDR3, the full variable domain is GAGVSQSPRYKVTKRGQDVALRCDPISGHVSLYWYRQALGQGPEFLTYFNYEAQQDKSGLPNDRFSAERPEGSISTLTIQRTEQRDSAMYRCASSLRQGGASNTGELFFGEGSRLTVL.

The chain has TRBV2 and TRBJ2-3; D may match TRBD1 or TRBD2 (5 bases each). The CDR3 is 14 amino acids. V lost 6 bases and J lost 6, with 16 bases in between. The germline V gene has CDR1 SNHLY and CDR2 FYNNEI. CDR3 protein: CASRDRDRRDTQYF. In nucleotides, the CDR3 is TGTGCCAGCAGAGACCGGGACCGCCGGGATACGCAGTATTTT.

The chain has TRBV4-2 and TRBJ2-7; no firm D call. From germline, CDR1 is LGHNA and CDR2 YNFKEQ. The V end was cut by 0 bases, the J end by 0 bases, with 12 bases between. This CDR3 spans 16 amino acids. For the CDR3, the DNA is TGTGCCAGCAGCCAAGATAATCGTCCGGTCTCCTACGAGCAGTACTTC. Amino acid sequence: CASSQDNRPVSYEQYF.

CDR3 residues: CSVGTSRYEQYF. In nucleotides, the CDR3 is TGCAGCGTCGGGACTAGCCGTTACGAGCAGTACTTC. This chain connects TRBV29-1 to TRBJ2-7; 9 nucleotides agree with TRBD2. This CDR3 comprises 12 residues. The ends lost 6 bases at V and 4 bases at J; junction bases unmatched: 4. Looked up from germline, CDR1 is SQVTM and CDR2 is ANQGSEA.

This chain joins TRBV25-1 and TRBJ2-6; no clear D. Germline assignment: CDR1 MGHDK and CDR2 SYGVNS. V was cut by 5 bases and J by 0 bases, with 17 bases left in between. The CDR3 sequence is 18 residues long. CDR3 residues: CASSPGSSRYSGANVLTF. The CDR3, as DNA: TGTGCCAGCAGTCCTGGCAGCTCACGCTACTCTGGGGCCAACGTCCTGACTTTC.